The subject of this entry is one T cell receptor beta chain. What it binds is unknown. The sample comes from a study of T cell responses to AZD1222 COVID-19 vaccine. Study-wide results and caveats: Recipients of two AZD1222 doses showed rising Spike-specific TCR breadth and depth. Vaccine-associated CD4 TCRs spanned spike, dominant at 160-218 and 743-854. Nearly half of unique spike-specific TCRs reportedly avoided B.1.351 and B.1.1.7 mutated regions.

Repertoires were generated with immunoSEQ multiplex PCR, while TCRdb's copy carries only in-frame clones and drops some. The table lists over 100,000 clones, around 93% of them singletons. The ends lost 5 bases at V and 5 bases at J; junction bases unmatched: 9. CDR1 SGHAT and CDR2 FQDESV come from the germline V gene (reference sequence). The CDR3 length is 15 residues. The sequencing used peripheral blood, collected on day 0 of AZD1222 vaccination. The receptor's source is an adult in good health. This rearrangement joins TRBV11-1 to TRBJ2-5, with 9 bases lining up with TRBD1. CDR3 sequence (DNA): TGTGCCAGCAGCCGCGGGGACAGGGAAGCGGAGACCCAGTACTTC. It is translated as CASSRGDREAETQYF.